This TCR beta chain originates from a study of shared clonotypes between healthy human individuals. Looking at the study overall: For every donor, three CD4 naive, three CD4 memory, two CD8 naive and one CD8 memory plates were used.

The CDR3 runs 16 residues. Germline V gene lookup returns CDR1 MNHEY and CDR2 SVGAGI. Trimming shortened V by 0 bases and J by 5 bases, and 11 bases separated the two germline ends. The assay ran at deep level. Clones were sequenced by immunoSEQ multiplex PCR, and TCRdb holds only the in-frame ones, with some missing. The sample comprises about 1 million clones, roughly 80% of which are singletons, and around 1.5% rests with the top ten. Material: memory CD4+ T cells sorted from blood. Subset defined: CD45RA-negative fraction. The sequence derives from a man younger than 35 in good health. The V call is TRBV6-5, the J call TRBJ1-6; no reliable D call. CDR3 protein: CASSYSRNYNNSPLHF. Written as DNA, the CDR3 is TGTGCCAGCAGTTACTCACGAAACTACAATAATTCACCCCTCCACTTT.